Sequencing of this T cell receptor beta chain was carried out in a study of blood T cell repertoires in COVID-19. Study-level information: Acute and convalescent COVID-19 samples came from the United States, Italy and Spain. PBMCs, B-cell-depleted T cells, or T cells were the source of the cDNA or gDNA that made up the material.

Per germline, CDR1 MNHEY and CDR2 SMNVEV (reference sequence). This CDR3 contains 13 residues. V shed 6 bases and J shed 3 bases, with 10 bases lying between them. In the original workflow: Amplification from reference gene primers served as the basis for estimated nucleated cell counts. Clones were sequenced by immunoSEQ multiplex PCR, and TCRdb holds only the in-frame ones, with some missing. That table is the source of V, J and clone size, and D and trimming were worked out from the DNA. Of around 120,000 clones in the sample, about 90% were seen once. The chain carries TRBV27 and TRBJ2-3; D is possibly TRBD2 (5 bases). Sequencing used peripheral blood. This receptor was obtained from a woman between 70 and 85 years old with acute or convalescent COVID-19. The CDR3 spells CASRSRGTDTQYF. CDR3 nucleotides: TGTGCCAGCAGATCTCGCGGGACAGATACGCAGTATTTT.